This TCR beta chain is from a study of molecular identifiers for immune sequencing clone quantification. Germline CDR1 is GTSNPN and CDR2 is SVGIG (reference sequence). J was trimmed by 2 bases and V by 2 bases; bases with no gene match: 7. This CDR3 has 15 residues. CD8+CD4-CCR7+CD45RA+ sorting gave the naive CD8 T cells. This clonotype was counted at least ten times. Its antigen is unknown. Bulk TCR libraries used previously described methods and listed TCR primers. TCRdb called the PCR reads again in MiXCR, with one record for every CDR3 protein. The table shows 65,000 to 70,000 distinct CDR3 sequences, with 15% to 20% occurring only once. Study conclusions and caveats: Over 99% of effector molecules, yet under 1% of naive-cell molecules, were held by clones above 20 RNA copies. Shared barcodes on identical TCR molecules could underestimate the sizes of highly expanded clones.

The V and J genes are TRBV30 and TRBJ2-3; TRBD2 agrees at 7 bases. Sequenced sample: naive CD8+ T cells from blood, with Jurkat cell RNA spiked in. Subset indicated: FACS-sorted CD8+CD4-CCR7+CD45RA+ naive T cells. This sequence originates from a human donor in good health. Some libraries in this study had Jurkat cell RNA spiked in. CDR3 coding DNA: TGTGCCTGGAGTTCAGAGACTAGCTCCACAGATACGCAGTATTTT. This codes for CAWSSETSSTDTQYF.